The 27 T cell receptor beta chains below were found in one sample sequenced in a study of T cells in Graves' hyperthyroidism and ophthalmopathy (dated by TCRdb to the late 2010s). Library method: multiplex PCR. TCRdb shows the sequencer as Illumina HiSeq 2000. TCR beta CDR3 regions were amplified from RNA transcripts. A first-round RT-PCR of the TCR CDR3 used the HTBI primer set with the Qiagen OneStep RT-PCR kit. The public reads were quality trimmed at Q25 with fastp and then assembled into clones with MiXCR by TCRdb, keeping productive beta chains. Entries that share a CDR3 protein sequence are merged under the most common genes and DNA. The sample records roughly 380,000 distinct CDR3 sequences, approximately 15% of which are singletons. The ten top clones hold 8% to 13% of the sample. The sequencing input was blood. The receptors come from a woman aged 55-69 years with Graves' hyperthyroidism.

At least ten counts were recorded for this clonotype. J is TRBJ2-1 and V is TRBV12-3 or TRBV12-4; 9 bases agree with TRBD2. The CDR3 covers 15 residues. V lost 8 bases and J lost 9; bases outside the gene matches: 14. The CDR3 DNA sequence: TGTGCCAGCTCTAGCGGGACCGGGCTCTCGGGTGAGCAGTTCTTC. Translation: CASSSGTGLSGEQFF.

This clonotype was recorded many times. The rearrangement links TRBV20-1 to TRBJ1-2; TRBD1 matches at 7 bases. The CDR3 has 13 amino acids. From germline, CDR1 is DFQATT and CDR2 SNEGSKA (reference sequence). V lost 3 bases to trimming and J lost 5 bases; unmatched junction nucleotides: 6. The CDR3 sequence is CSASGRGWYGYTF. As DNA, the CDR3 is TGCAGTGCTAGCGGCAGGGGGTGGTATGGCTACACCTTC.

The V and J genes are TRBV15 and TRBJ2-7; no firm D call. V was pared by 5 bases and J by 0 bases, with 5 bases between. CDR3 length: 12 amino acids. The germline CDR1 and CDR2 sequences are LNHNV and YYDKDF (reference sequence). This chain's CDR3 is CATSYNSYEQYF. The CDR3 coding sequence is TGTGCCACCAGCTACAACTCCTACGAGCAGTACTTC.

The genes are TRBV29-1 and TRBJ2-5; TRBD1 matches 7 bases. Germline V lookup: CDR1 SQVTM, CDR2 ANQGSEA. CDR3 length equals 13 residues. Unmatched junction bases numbered 4, after V lost 4 bases and J lost 2 bases. The CDR3: CSVGGDRQETQYF. The CDR3 bases are TGCAGCGTTGGAGGGGACAGACAAGAGACCCAGTACTTC.

The table lists this clonotype with many counts. The J gene is TRBJ2-1, the V gene TRBV12-3 or TRBV12-4; TRBD2 matches 7 bases. The ends lost 3 bases at V and 5 bases at J; junction bases unmatched: 7. This CDR3 contains 15 residues. The CDR3 nucleotides are TGTGCCAGCAGTTTCGGGGGGAGGAGACACAATGAGCAGTTCTTC. Protein sequence: CASSFGGRRHNEQFF.

This clonotype was counted many times. The chain links TRBV18 to TRBJ2-1; D not resolved. Germline V gives CDR1 KGHSH, CDR2 LQKENI. The CDR3 length is 15 residues. Trimming removed 3 bases at V and 9 bases at J, with 18 bases between. The CDR3 region is CASSPKEILYGEQFF. CDR3 sequence (DNA): TGTGCCAGCTCACCGAAGGAGATACTCTATGGTGAGCAGTTCTTC. Looking up the rest from reference TRBV18 and TRBJ2-1 gives the full variable domain: NAGVMQNPRHLVRRRGQEARLRCSPMKGHSHVYWYRQLPEEGLKFMVYLQKENIIDESGMPKERFSAEFPKEGPSILRIQQVVRGDSAAYFCASSPKEILYGEQFFGPGTRLTVL.

This clonotype was seen many times. The V call is TRBV30, the J call TRBJ2-4, with a possible D match to TRBD2 (7 bases). The CDR3 sequence is 16 residues long. Looked up from germline, CDR1 is GTSNPN and CDR2 is SVGIG (reference sequence). V lost 1 base to trimming and J lost 0 bases, with 13 bases between them. The CDR3 coding sequence is TGTGCCTGGAGTGATCTCGGGGGGCTAGCCAAAAACATTCAGTACTTC. As protein: CAWSDLGGLAKNIQYF.

This clonotype was seen at least ten times. Here the CDR3 reads CASGQGYYEQYF. The CDR3 DNA reads TGTGCCAGCGGACAGGGGTACTACGAGCAGTACTTC. V usage is TRBV2 and J usage is TRBJ2-7, with 9 bases matching TRBD1. This CDR3 has 12 amino acids. V lost 8 bases, J lost 3 bases, and 2 bases stayed unmatched. Germline assignment: CDR1 SNHLY and CDR2 FYNNEI.

This clonotype was counted at least ten times. The gene calls are TRBV2 and TRBJ2-7; the match to TRBD2 covers 9 bases. CDR1 is SNHLY and CDR2 is FYNNEI in the germline V gene. The CDR3 runs 15 residues. Germline trimming cut 4 bases from V and 3 bases from J; bases unmatched to any gene: 7. This CDR3 is CASSGTSVLYYEQYF. The CDR3 DNA reads as TGTGCCAGCAGTGGGACTAGCGTACTGTACTACGAGCAGTACTTC.

Many counts were recorded for this clonotype. V and J are TRBV6-1 and TRBJ2-5; D is possibly TRBD1 (6 bases). Germline values: CDR1 MNHNS, CDR2 SASEGT. The CDR3 spans 16 residues. V lost 4 bases to trimming and J lost 1 base, with 16 bases between them. The CDR3 here is CASSAHTGQSQETQYF. DNA for the CDR3: TGTGCCAGCAGTGCCCACACCGGACAGTCCCAAGAGACCCAGTACTTC.

For this clonotype: An end of the junction differs from the germline gene, which may be a read error. V and J are TRBV11-3 and TRBJ2-2, with D possibly TRBD1 on 6 matching bases. The germline V gene encodes CDR1 SGHNT and CDR2 YENEEA. The CDR3 extends over 14 amino acids. Here the CDR3 reads CASKRGQQTGEPFF. The CDR3 nucleotides are TGTGCCAGCAAGAGAGGACAGCAAACCGGGGAGCCGTTTTTT. Using reference TRBV11-3 and TRBJ2-2 for the parts outside the CDR3, the full variable domain is EAGVVQSPRYKIIEKKQPVAFWCNPISGHNTLYWYLQNLGQGPELLIRYENEEAVDDSQLPKDRFSAERLKGVDSTLKIQPAELGDSAVYLCASKRGQQTGEPFFGEGSRLTVL.

This clonotype appeared a few times. The rearrangement joins TRBV20-1 to TRBJ1-5; D not resolved. Trimming pared 3 bases from V and 7 bases from J, leaving 10 bases between. Per the germline V gene, CDR1 is DFQATT and CDR2 is SNEGSKA (reference sequence). CDR3 length: 12 residues. The DNA for the CDR3 is TGCAGTGCTAGTCTCGAACGGCAGCCCCAGCATTTT. Protein sequence: CSASLERQPQHF.

The table lists this clonotype with many counts. The V and J genes are TRBV7-8 and TRBJ2-7, with 8 bases aligning to TRBD1. The ends lost 3 bases at V and 3 bases at J; junction bases unmatched: 10. The CDR3 sequence is 16 residues long. Germline loops: CDR1 SGHVS, CDR2 FQNEAQ. As DNA, the CDR3 is TGTGCCAGCAGCTTTGACAGGGGCCCTCTCCTCTACGAGCAGTACTTC. Translation gives CASSFDRGPLLYEQYF.

Comments on this clonotype: It may be a read error: a sequence one base away is much more abundant. The chain joins TRBV5-4 to TRBJ2-7; tentative D call: TRBD2 (6 bases). Gene TRBJ2-1 matches the end of the DNA better, so the J call may be wrong. This CDR3 is 16 amino acids long. Germline-derived CDR1 and CDR2 are SGHNT and YYREEE (reference sequence). CDR3 sequence (DNA): TGTGCCAGCAGCTTCGAATCCGGGACTGCCTCCTACGAGCAGTTCTTC. It codes for CASSFESGTASYEQFF.

The sample holds many counts of this clonotype. The chain combines TRBV7-9 with TRBJ2-1; 11 bases match TRBD2. This CDR3 spans 16 amino acids. Germline-derived CDR1 and CDR2 are SEHNR and FQNEAQ (reference sequence). The V segment lost 6 bases and the J segment 6 bases; nucleotides outside the gene matches: 10. CDR3 bases: TGTGCCAGCAGTATTAGCGGGAGGGCCAACCCCAATGAGCAGTTCTTC. It is translated as CASSISGRANPNEQFF. Full variable domain (rest looked up from reference TRBV7-9 and TRBJ2-1): DTGVSQNPRHKITKRGQNVTFRCDPISEHNRLYWYRQTLGQGPEFLTYFQNEAQLEKSRLLSDRFSAERPKGSFSTLEIQRTEQGDSAMYLCASSISGRANPNEQFFGPGTRLTVL.

This clonotype was recorded at least ten times. The genes are TRBV13 and TRBJ2-1; D may be TRBD1 (6 bases). The CDR3 covers 16 residues. The germline V gene has CDR1 PRHDT and CDR2 FYEKMQ (reference sequence). Between the trimmed V and J ends, which lost 5 bases and 9 bases, there was a span of 23 bases. The CDR3, as DNA: TGTGCCAGCAGCACCCGAGGGGGACGGAGTGGGGGTGAGCAGTTCTTC. It is translated as CASSTRGGRSGGEQFF.

This clonotype was found a few times. The chain employs TRBV14 and TRBJ1-6; D not resolved. V was trimmed by 2 bases and J by 9 bases, leaving 8 bases between them. The germline V gene encodes CDR1 SGHDN and CDR2 FVKESK. The CDR3 is 13 residues long. The CDR3: CASSQHISSPLHF. Written as DNA, the CDR3 is TGTGCCAGCAGCCAACACATTAGTTCACCCCTCCACTTT.

This clonotype was found many times. This chain connects TRBV11-2 to TRBJ1-2; 10 nucleotides match TRBD1. The CDR3 runs 15 residues. Germline values: CDR1 SGHAT, CDR2 FQNNGV. V shed 4 bases, J shed 4 bases, and the junction held 6 bases outside the gene matches. The CDR3: CASSSSGTGAYGYTF. The CDR3 nucleotides are TGTGCCAGCAGCTCCTCCGGGACAGGGGCCTATGGCTACACCTTC.

This clonotype was seen ten or more times. The chain carries TRBV28 and TRBJ1-2; 9 bases map to TRBD1. The trim removed 4 bases at V and 8 bases at J, leaving 8 bases unmatched. The CDR3 totals 14 residues. In germline, CDR1 is MDHEN, CDR2 SYDVKM. CDR3 sequence (DNA): TGTGCCAGCAGTTCACAACAGGGGGCTGAAGGCTACACCTTC. Amino acids: CASSSQQGAEGYTF.

This clonotype was seen ten or more times. The rearrangement joins TRBV25-1 to TRBJ2-3; D remains ambiguous. Germline values: CDR1 MGHDK, CDR2 SYGVNS. CDR3 size: 15 residues. V was shortened by 3 bases and J by 2 bases, with 12 bases between the two germline ends. DNA for the CDR3: TGTGCCAGCAGTGATTCGCAGAGATCCACAGATACGCAGTATTTT. It specifies CASSDSQRSTDTQYF.

The rearrangement joins TRBV6-5 to TRBJ2-1; 8 bases align to TRBD2. The V segment lost 0 bases and the J segment 8 bases; nucleotides outside the gene matches: 12. This CDR3 contains 17 residues. CDR1 MNHEY and CDR2 SVGAGI come from the germline V gene. The CDR3 DNA sequence: TGTGCCAGCAGTTACTCGAACGCGGGAGGCCCGGCGGATGAGCAGTTCTTC. Its protein is CASSYSNAGGPADEQFF.

The table lists this clonotype with many counts. The chain uses TRBV18 and TRBJ2-5; D gene uncertain. This CDR3 is 13 amino acids long. Germline loops: CDR1 KGHSH, CDR2 LQKENI. The germline V and J ends were trimmed by 3 bases and 0 bases, with 5 bases remaining between them. In nucleotides, the CDR3 is TGTGCCAGCTCACCGCCGTACCAAGAGACCCAGTACTTC. This translates into CASSPPYQETQYF.

This clonotype was recorded at least ten times. The chain is built from TRBV2 and TRBJ2-1; no firm D call. This CDR3 has 13 residues. Trimming took off 7 bases at V and 6 bases at J, with 13 bases between the two ends. CDR1 and CDR2 (germline): SNHLY, FYNNEI. The DNA for the CDR3 is TGTGCCAGCAAGGGCGACCGGCTCAATGAGCAGTTCTTC. It translates to CASKGDRLNEQFF.

This clonotype has ten or more counts. The chain recombines TRBV28 with TRBJ2-3; D remains ambiguous. V was clipped by 2 bases and J by 4 bases, with 10 bases between them. The length of the CDR3 is 14 residues. Germline V CDR1 and CDR2: MDHEN, SYDVKM. The DNA for the CDR3 is TGTGCCAGCAGTTTAGCGGCCGCTCCAGATACGCAGTATTTT. This codes for CASSLAAAPDTQYF. Variable domain in full (rest from reference TRBV28 and TRBJ2-3): DVKVTQSSRYLVKRTGEKVFLECVQDMDHENMFWYRQDPGLGLRLIYFSYDVKMKEKGDIPEGYSVSREKKERFSLILESASTNQTSMYLCASSLAAAPDTQYFGPGTRLTVL.

The rearrangement joins TRBV11-2 to TRBJ2-1, with a possible D match to TRBD2 (5 bases). Germline-derived CDR1 and CDR2 are SGHAT and FQNNGV. The CDR3 consists of 15 residues. V lost 4 bases, J lost 7 bases, and 17 bases lay in between. The CDR3 here is CASSSNPDWRNEQFF. The CDR3 region has the DNA TGTGCCAGCAGCTCCAATCCGGACTGGCGGAATGAGCAGTTCTTC.

The chain employs TRBV5-8 and TRBJ1-1; possible D gene TRBD1, 6 bases. Germline V gene lookup returns CDR1 SGHTS and CDR2 YDEGEE. The V gene lost 4 bases and the J gene lost 0 bases, with 13 bases spanning the gap. The CDR3 contains 15 residues. CDR3: CASSPQGRMNTEAFF. CDR3 coding DNA: TGTGCCAGCAGCCCTCAGGGGCGCATGAACACTGAAGCTTTCTTT.

This clonotype was observed many times. CDR3 bases: TGTGCCAGCAGCTTAGGACACCGAGGAGAAGCTTTCTTT. It yields the protein CASSLGHRGEAFF. The chain is built from TRBV7-9 and TRBJ1-1; D unresolved. Germline CDR1 SEHNR, CDR2 FQNEAQ (reference sequence). The CDR3 totals 13 residues. V was shortened by 1 base and J by 8 bases, with 11 bases between the two germline ends.